One sample yielded the 30 T cell receptor beta chains listed below, sequenced in a study of post-analysis software for immune sequencing data. The antigens these receptors bind are not known. Study-level points and caveats: About 5 TRBV segments occurring more often in patients than controls included TRBV5-6, TRBV5-1 and TRBV20-1.

Researchers reported that TCR beta cDNA libraries carried unique molecular identifiers. TCRdb re-called the PCR reads through MiXCR, storing one row per CDR3 protein. Of around 260,000 distinct CDR3 sequences listed, 36% are singletons. Material for sequencing was blood. The receptors stem from a girl between 5 and 17 years old with multiple sclerosis.

A single count supports this clonotype. V and J are TRBV24-1 and TRBJ2-1, with TRBD2 identical over 7 bases. With V trimmed by 1 base and J by 9 bases, 11 bases remained unmatched. The CDR3 length is 16 residues. Germline CDR1 KGHDR, CDR2 SFDVKD. This CDR3 is CATSDFGHSGGSEQFF. In nucleotides, the CDR3 is TGTGCCACCAGTGATTTTGGCCACTCGGGCGGGAGTGAGCAGTTCTTC.

This clonotype was detected ten times or more. The CDR3 sequence is CASCRGGPETQYF. Written as DNA, the CDR3 is TGTGCCAGTTGCCGCGGGGGGCCAGAGACCCAGTACTTC. This chain uses TRBV28 with TRBJ2-5; 8 bases are a match to TRBD2. Germline values: CDR1 MDHEN, CDR2 SYDVKM. V lost 9 bases, J lost 4 bases, and 7 bases stayed unmatched. The CDR3 spans 13 residues.

The chain carries TRBV6-1 and TRBJ2-1; 8 nucleotides line up with TRBD2. The junction had 4 bases not matched to a gene; V was cut back by 2 bases and J by 4 bases. CDR1 is MNHNS and CDR2 is SASEGT in the germline V gene. The CDR3 has 15 residues. CDR3 sequence (DNA): TGTGCCAGCAGTGAAACGGGAGGGATGTACAATGAGCAGTTCTTC. As protein: CASSETGGMYNEQFF.

Remarks on this clonotype: A read error may explain this, as a much larger clone is one base away. The chain carries TRBV5-1 and TRBJ2-6, with D perhaps being TRBD1 or TRBD2 (5 bases each). From germline, CDR1 is SGHRS and CDR2 YFSETQ. The CDR3 spans 15 residues. DNA of the CDR3: TGCGCCAGCAGCTTCCAGGGTACCGGGGCCAACGTCCGGACTTTC. It encodes CASSFQGTGANVRTF.

As for this clonotype: A read error may be the cause here, since a much bigger clone is one base away. The chain recombines TRBV11-2 with TRBJ2-1; 11 bases agree with TRBD2. The ends lost 0 bases at V and 11 bases at J; junction bases unmatched: 9. The CDR3 has 16 amino acids. Germline V lookup: CDR1 SGHAT, CDR2 FQNNGV. The CDR3 loop is CASSLEGSGRGDKQFF. DNA of the CDR3: TGTGCCAGCAGCTTAGAGGGTAGCGGGAGGGGGGACAAGCAGTTCTTC. Looking up the rest from reference TRBV11-2 and TRBJ2-1 gives the full variable domain: EAGVAQSPRYKIIEKRQSVAFWCNPISGHATLYWYQQILGQGPKLLIQFQNNGVVDDSQLPKDRFSAERLKGVDSTLKIQPAKLEDSAVYLCASSLEGSGRGDKQFFGPGTRLTVL.

This clonotype was observed many times. The chain carries TRBV29-1 and TRBJ1-4, with D unclear. The CDR3 contains 16 residues. Trimming pared 4 bases from V and 0 bases from J, leaving 15 bases between. In germline, CDR1 is SQVTM, CDR2 ANQGSEA. The CDR3, as DNA: TGCAGCGTTGCGTCAGACGAATCTGCAACTAATGAAAAACTGTTTTTT. Protein: CSVASDESATNEKLFF. The complete variable domain, with remaining parts taken from reference TRBV29-1 and TRBJ1-4, reads SAVISQKPSRDICQRGTSLTIQCQVDSQVTMMFWYRQQPGQSLTLIATANQGSEATYESGFVIDKFPISRPNLTFSTLTVSNMSPEDSSIYLCSVASDESATNEKLFFGSGTQLSVL.

Remarks on this clonotype: The junction departs from the called germline gene at one end, perhaps through a read error. The V gene is TRBV12-3 or TRBV12-4, the J gene TRBJ2-3; D uncertain. This CDR3 is 14 amino acids long. CDR3 sequence (DNA): TGTGCCAGCAGTTGCAGCGTGAGCACAGATATGCAGTATTTT. This translates into CASSCSVSTDMQYF.

This clonotype was seen ten or more times. The chain joins TRBV24-1 to TRBJ2-5; no firm D call. The germline V and J ends were trimmed by 3 bases and 2 bases, with 21 bases remaining between them. The CDR3 length is 18 residues. From germline, CDR1 is KGHDR and CDR2 SFDVKD. As DNA, the CDR3 is TGTGCCACCAGTGATCCCCCGAGGCAGGCTTCGACGCAAGAGACCCAGTACTTC. Its protein is CATSDPPRQASTQETQYF.

This clonotype was observed at least ten times. The CDR3 reads CASSYGGSGTDTQYF. Written as DNA, the CDR3 is TGTGCCAGCAGTTACGGGGGTAGTGGTACAGATACGCAGTATTTT. The genes are TRBV6-6 and TRBJ2-3; D is possibly TRBD1 or TRBD2 (5 bases each). Germline CDR1 reads MNHNY; CDR2 reads SVGAGI (reference sequence). Trimming shortened V by 2 bases and J by 3 bases, and 12 bases separated the two germline ends. The CDR3 extends over 15 amino acids.

This clonotype was recorded a few times. This chain links TRBV29-1 with TRBJ2-7; 7 nucleotides align to TRBD1. Germline V CDR1 and CDR2: SQVTM, ANQGSEA. Trimming took 4 bases from V and 0 from J; bases not matched to a gene: 9. This CDR3 has 15 residues. The CDR3, as DNA: TGCAGCGTTGGCCTAGGGGGCCTGGGCTCCTACGAGCAGTACTTC. Translation: CSVGLGGLGSYEQYF.

V is TRBV12-3 or TRBV12-4 and J is TRBJ2-3; TRBD1 agrees at 9 bases. The CDR3 is 15 residues long. The trim removed 4 bases at V and 4 bases at J, leaving 6 bases unmatched. Written as DNA, the CDR3 is TGTGCCAGCAGTTGGGGACAGGGAAGCGCAGATACGCAGTATTTT. Translated: CASSWGQGSADTQYF.

This clonotype was observed many times. This chain links TRBV7-3 with TRBJ1-5; D uncertain. The germline V and J ends were trimmed by 0 bases and 5 bases, with 5 bases remaining between them. The CDR3 is made up of 13 amino acids. Per germline, CDR1 SGHTA and CDR2 FQGTGA. CDR3 coding DNA: TGTGCCAGCAGCTTAACGACCGATCAGCCCCAGCATTTT. Translated: CASSLTTDQPQHF.

This sequence joins TRBV19 and TRBJ2-1; TRBD2 matches 10 bases. The V and J ends lost 8 bases and 0 bases, in that order; junction bases with no gene match: 1. This CDR3 has 14 amino acids. CDR1 and CDR2 from the germline V gene are LNHDA and SQIVND (reference sequence). In nucleotides, the CDR3 is TGTGCCAGTGTAGCGGGGGGCTCCTACAATGAGCAGTTCTTC. This sequence encodes CASVAGGSYNEQFF.

The table lists this clonotype with many counts. V and J are TRBV25-1 and TRBJ2-6; possible D gene TRBD2, 5 bases. This CDR3 is built from 16 residues. Germline V lookup: CDR1 MGHDK, CDR2 SYGVNS. Between the trimmed V and J ends, which lost 5 bases and 3 bases, there was a span of 14 bases. This CDR3 reads CASSPRVGFGANVLTF. DNA for the CDR3: TGTGCCAGCAGTCCGAGGGTGGGATTTGGGGCCAACGTCCTGACTTTC.

This chain uses TRBV14 with TRBJ1-1, with D perhaps TRBD1 (5 bases). The CDR3 contains 16 residues. Germline lookup yields CDR1 SGHDN and CDR2 FVKESK. V lost 0 bases to trimming and J lost 1 base, with 12 bases between them. DNA of the CDR3: TGTGCCAGCAGCCAAGAAAGCCAGGGACCGAACACTGAAGCTTTCTTT. It codes for CASSQESQGPNTEAFF.

The chain recombines TRBV27 with TRBJ2-7; D unresolved. Germline CDR1 MNHEY, CDR2 SMNVEV (reference sequence). The V and J ends lost 5 bases and 1 base respectively, with 12 bases between them. This CDR3 contains 14 residues. The DNA for the CDR3 is TGTGCCAGCAGTCCGAGACGGATTTCCTACGAGCAGTACTTC. It encodes CASSPRRISYEQYF.

The rearrangement joins TRBV6-5 to TRBJ2-7; 9 bases align to TRBD1. There are 14 residues in the CDR3. Germline-derived CDR1 and CDR2 are MNHEY and SVGAGI. J was trimmed by 5 bases and V by 0 bases; bases with no gene match: 2. Here the CDR3 reads CASSYSRDRDEQYF. The CDR3, as DNA: TGTGCCAGCAGTTACTCGCGGGACAGGGACGAGCAGTACTTC.

The chain recombines TRBV3-1 with TRBJ2-7; 9 bases are shared with TRBD1. V lost 0 bases, J lost 5 bases, and 8 bases stayed unmatched. CDR3 size: 16 residues. The germline CDR1 and CDR2 sequences are LGHDT and YNNKEL (reference sequence). The CDR3 DNA reads as TGTGCCAGCAGCCAAGAATCCTGGACAGGGGCCCACGAGCAGTACTTC. Protein sequence: CASSQESWTGAHEQYF.

This clonotype was observed many times. The rearrangement joins TRBV29-1 to TRBJ2-2; D ambiguous. CDR1 and CDR2 from the germline V gene are SQVTM and ANQGSEA. Trimming took 3 bases from V and 1 from J, leaving 3 bases between them. This CDR3 spans 12 amino acids. In DNA form, the CDR3 reads TGCAGCGTTGACAGGAACACCGGGGAGCTGTTTTTT. It codes for CSVDRNTGELFF.

The rearrangement joins TRBV6-6 to TRBJ2-7, with 11 bases fitting TRBD2. The germline CDR1 and CDR2 sequences are MNHNY and SVGAGI (reference sequence). The CDR3 has 17 amino acids. With 1 base clipped from V and 3 bases from J, the junction kept 8 bases outside the gene matches. The CDR3 bases are TGTGCCAGCAGTTACTTGGGGTGGGGGACTAGCGGCTACGAGCAGTACTTC. Residues: CASSYLGWGTSGYEQYF.

This clonotype has more than one count but fewer than ten. CDR3 in amino acids: CASSQVASVAKHTF. The CDR3 coding sequence is TGTGCCAGCAGCCAAGTCGCCTCCGTCGCTAAGCACACCTTC. The chain has TRBV3-1 and TRBJ1-2; D gene uncertain. The CDR3 contains 14 residues. Deletions cut 1 base from V and 12 bases from J, with 18 bases between. Per the germline V gene, CDR1 is LGHDT and CDR2 is YNNKEL (reference sequence).

This clonotype was seen ten or more times. This chain joins TRBV7-9 and TRBJ1-4; TRBD1 agrees at 8 bases. CDR3 size: 15 residues. Losses at the gene ends were 5 bases for V and 4 bases for J; bases not matched to a gene: 6. In germline, CDR1 is SEHNR, CDR2 FQNEAQ (reference sequence). In DNA form, the CDR3 reads TGTGCCAGCAGCCGACAGGGGAATATTAATGAAAAACTGTTTTTT. Its protein product is CASSRQGNINEKLFF.

This clonotype was seen more than once but under ten times. This rearrangement joins TRBV13 to TRBJ2-5, with 8 bases matching TRBD2. Germline lookup yields CDR1 PRHDT and CDR2 FYEKMQ (reference sequence). The CDR3 length is 15 residues. Trimming cost V 4 bases and J 7 bases; bases outside gene matches: 11. This CDR3 reads CASSSLTAGERTQYF. The CDR3 DNA reads TGTGCCAGCAGCTCCCTTACAGCGGGGGAGCGGACCCAGTACTTC. Combining the CDR3 with reference TRBV13 and TRBJ2-5 gives the whole variable domain AAGVIQSPRHLIKEKRETATLKCYPIPRHDTVYWYQQGPGQDPQFLISFYEKMQSDKGSIPDRFSAQQFSDYHSELNMSSLELGDSALYFCASSSLTAGERTQYFGPGTRLLVL.

This clonotype showed up many times. This chain joins TRBV6-5 and TRBJ1-1, with D maybe TRBD1 (5 bases). CDR1 is MNHEY and CDR2 is SVGAGI in the germline V gene. The V and J ends lost 6 bases and 4 bases respectively, with 15 bases between them. This CDR3 has 14 amino acids. The CDR3 region has the DNA TGTGCCAGCAGGCCAGGGCCAGCGACCACTGAAGCTTTCTTT. This encodes CASRPGPATTEAFF.

The chain carries TRBV4-2 and TRBJ2-5; the D gene is possibly TRBD1 (6 bases). Germline CDR1 reads LGHNA; CDR2 reads YNFKEQ. Trimming shortened V by 3 bases and J by 2 bases, and 13 bases separated the two germline ends. The CDR3 runs 15 residues. The CDR3 reads CASSHASGQQETQYF. The CDR3 nucleotides are TGTGCCAGCAGCCACGCCTCTGGACAGCAAGAGACCCAGTACTTC.

This chain links TRBV4-1 with TRBJ2-7, with 7 bases that match TRBD2. Germline lookup yields CDR1 MGHRA and CDR2 YSYEKL. With 2 bases clipped from V and 2 bases from J, the junction kept 6 bases outside the gene matches. The CDR3 covers 15 residues. In DNA, the CDR3 is TGCGCCAGCAGCCAACTGCGGGGGACCGCCTACGAGCAGTACTTC. Residues: CASSQLRGTAYEQYF.

The rearrangement links TRBV7-2 to TRBJ2-1; perhaps TRBD2 as D (5 bases). The CDR3 spans 16 residues. Per germline, CDR1 SGHTA and CDR2 FQGNSA. Between the trimmed V and J ends, which lost 11 bases and 0 bases, there was a span of 20 bases. CDR3 in amino acids: CAGTMRTPSSYNEQFF. Here the CDR3 DNA reads TGTGCCGGCACAATGCGGACTCCAAGCTCCTACAATGAGCAGTTCTTC.

This rearrangement joins TRBV25-1 to TRBJ2-2, with TRBD1 identical over 8 bases. The V and J ends lost 7 bases and 1 base, in that order; junction bases with no gene match: 2. The CDR3 has 14 amino acids. CDR1 and CDR2 from the germline V gene are MGHDK and SYGVNS. As DNA, the CDR3 is TGTGCCAGCACACAGGGGGGGAACACCGGGGAGCTGTTTTTT. This codes for CASTQGGNTGELFF.

This clonotype was counted between two and nine times. This chain uses TRBV14 with TRBJ2-5, with 7 bases lining up with TRBD2. Trimming removed 6 bases from V and 2 bases from J; junction bases left unmatched: 6. The germline CDR1 and CDR2 sequences are SGHDN and FVKESK. The CDR3 has 14 residues. The CDR3 nucleotides read TGTGCCAGCAGTCCACATAGCGGGCAAGAGACCCAGTACTTC. Protein product: CASSPHSGQETQYF.

This clonotype has more than one count but fewer than ten. The chain combines TRBV11-1 with TRBJ1-1, with a tentative D call TRBD1 (5 bases). Germline CDR1 is SGHAT and CDR2 is FQDESV (reference sequence). The CDR3 sequence is 15 residues long. Trimming took 3 bases from V and 1 from J, leaving 12 bases between them. CDR3 residues: CASSFLGGPNTEAFF. CDR3 DNA sequence: TGTGCCAGCAGCTTTCTGGGGGGACCGAACACTGAAGCTTTCTTT.